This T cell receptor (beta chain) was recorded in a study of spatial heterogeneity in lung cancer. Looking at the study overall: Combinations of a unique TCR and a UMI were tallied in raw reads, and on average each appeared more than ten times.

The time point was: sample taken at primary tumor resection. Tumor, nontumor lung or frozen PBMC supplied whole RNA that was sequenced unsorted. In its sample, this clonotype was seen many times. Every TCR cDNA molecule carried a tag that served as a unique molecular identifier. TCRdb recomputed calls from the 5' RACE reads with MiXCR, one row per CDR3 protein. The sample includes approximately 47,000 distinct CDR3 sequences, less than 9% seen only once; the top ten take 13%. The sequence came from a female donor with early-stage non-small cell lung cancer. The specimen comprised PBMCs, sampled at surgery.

The DNA for the CDR3 is TGCAGTGCGGGGACAGGGGGCTTGTACAATGAGCAGTTCTTC. This codes for CSAGTGGLYNEQFF. The chain recombines TRBV20-1 with TRBJ2-1; 12 bases align to TRBD1. This CDR3 is built from 14 residues. V was pared by 6 bases and J by 4 bases, with 4 bases of the junction left unmatched. In germline, CDR1 is DFQATT, CDR2 SNEGSKA (reference sequence).